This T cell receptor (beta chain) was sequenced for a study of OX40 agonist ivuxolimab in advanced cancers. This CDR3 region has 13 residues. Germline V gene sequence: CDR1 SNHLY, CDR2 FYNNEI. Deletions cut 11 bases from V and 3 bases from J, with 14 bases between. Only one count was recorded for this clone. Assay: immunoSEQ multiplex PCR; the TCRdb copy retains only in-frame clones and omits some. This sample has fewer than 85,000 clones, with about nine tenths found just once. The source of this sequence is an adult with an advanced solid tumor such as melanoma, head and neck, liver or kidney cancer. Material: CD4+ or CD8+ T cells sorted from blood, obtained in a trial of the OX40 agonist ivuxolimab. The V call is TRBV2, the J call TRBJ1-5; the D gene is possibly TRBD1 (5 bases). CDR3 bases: TGTGCCGGAAAGGGACGGACCAATCAGCCCCAGCATTTT. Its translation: CAGKGRTNQPQHF.